What follows are 18 T cell receptor beta chains derived from one specimen sequenced in a study of blood T cell repertoires in COVID-19. This table comes from immunoSEQ multiplex PCR, and its TCRdb copy is limited to in-frame clones, with some not included. The profile shows 150,000 to 200,000 clones, roughly 88% of them singletons. Material for sequencing was peripheral blood. The receptors come from a woman older than 75 with active or convalescent COVID-19.

The chain is built from TRBV7-2 and TRBJ1-4; D is uncertain. V lost 2 bases and J 10 bases, leaving 11 bases between the germline ends. Germline V gives CDR1 SGHTA, CDR2 FQGNSA. This CDR3 contains 13 residues. Written as DNA, the CDR3 is TGTGCCAGCAGCTTAAAGCAGGAGGCAAAACTGTTTTTT. Translation gives CASSLKQEAKLFF.

The chain uses TRBV16 and TRBJ1-2, with D possibly matching TRBD1 (6 bases). CDR3 size: 15 residues. Trimming shortened V by 0 bases and J by 5 bases, and 13 bases separated the two germline ends. The germline V gene encodes CDR1 KGHSY and CDR2 FQNENV. The CDR3 loop reads CASSQSRQGNYGYTF. The CDR3, as DNA: TGTGCCAGCAGCCAATCGAGGCAGGGGAATTATGGCTACACCTTC.

V gene TRBV6-5 combines with J gene TRBJ1-4, with a tentative D call TRBD1 (6 bases). V gave up 0 bases and J gave up 8 bases, with 13 bases separating them. CDR3 size: 15 residues. Germline CDR1 is MNHEY and CDR2 is SVGAGI. The CDR3 sequence: CASSYSQGGEEKLFF. The CDR3 coding sequence is TGTGCCAGCAGTTACTCACAGGGCGGTGAGGAAAAACTGTTTTTT.

The chain carries TRBV6-5 and TRBJ1-1; 7 bases agree with TRBD1. V shed 0 bases, J shed 5 bases, and the junction held 3 bases outside the gene matches. CDR1 is MNHEY, CDR2 SVGAGI, per germline. The CDR3 totals 14 residues. The CDR3 reads CASSYSTGRTEAFF. CDR3 DNA sequence: TGTGCCAGCAGTTACTCGACAGGGAGAACTGAAGCTTTCTTT.

The chain uses TRBV3-1 (or the pseudogene TRBV3-2) and TRBJ1-5; TRBD1 is a possible D gene (6 bases). Germline V gives CDR1 LGHDT, CDR2 YNNKEL (reference sequence). The V and J ends lost 1 base and 0 bases respectively, with 16 bases between them. The CDR3 length is 18 residues. The CDR3 region is CASSQGIRDTDSNQPQHF. CDR3 bases: TGTGCCAGCAGCCAAGGTATTCGGGACACCGATAGCAATCAGCCCCAGCATTTT.

The chain recombines TRBV7-2 with TRBJ1-3, with 7 bases matching TRBD1. J gave up 0 bases and V 4 bases, and 9 bases lay outside the gene matches. The CDR3 spans 17 residues. The germline V gene encodes CDR1 SGHTA and CDR2 FQGNSA. CDR3 DNA: TGTGCCAGCAGCTCCTACAACAGGGGACTCTCTGGAAACACCATATATTTT. It codes for CASSSYNRGLSGNTIYF.

The rearrangement links TRBV12-3 or TRBV12-4 to TRBJ2-1, with unresolved D. V was clipped by 5 bases and J by 4 bases, with 3 bases between them. The length of the CDR3 is 11 residues. Here the CDR3 DNA reads TGTGCCAGCAGTATATACAATGAGCAGTTCTTC. Encoded protein: CASSIYNEQFF.

J is TRBJ2-7 and V is TRBV7-2; D is possibly TRBD1 (6 bases). Looked up from germline, CDR1 is SGHTA and CDR2 is FQGNSA. Trimming left V 4 bases short and J 5 bases short, with 18 bases between. There are 15 residues in the CDR3. This chain's CDR3 is CASSSVTGGPNEQYF. The CDR3 DNA reads TGTGCCAGCAGCTCCGTGACTGGGGGCCCGAACGAGCAGTACTTC.

The gene calls are TRBV7-2 and TRBJ2-7; tentative D call: TRBD1 (5 bases). CDR3 length: 14 amino acids. Germline loops: CDR1 SGHTA, CDR2 FQGNSA. V lost 3 bases and J lost 5, with 14 bases in between. CDR3 sequence reads: CASSLIRDHHEQYF. CDR3 sequence (DNA): TGTGCCAGCAGCTTGATCAGGGATCATCACGAGCAGTACTTC.

The chain uses TRBV12-3 or TRBV12-4 and TRBJ2-7; unclear D gene. The length of the CDR3 is 13 residues. Trimming cost V 5 bases and J 5 bases, with 13 bases left between them. CDR3 sequence: CASSLQELHEQYF. The CDR3, as DNA: TGTGCCAGCAGTCTGCAGGAACTTCACGAGCAGTACTTC.

The CDR3 DNA sequence: TGTGCCAGCAGTCCAGCAAGACAGGGGGGCTACAATGAGCAGTTCTTC. Translated, it gives CASSPARQGGYNEQFF. The chain links TRBV6-4 to TRBJ2-1, with 9 bases aligning to TRBD1. The CDR3 runs 16 residues. The V segment lost 5 bases and the J segment 3 bases; nucleotides outside the gene matches: 8. Germline CDR1 reads MRHNA; CDR2 reads SNTAGT.

This clone was observed a single time. The chain links TRBV5-1 to TRBJ1-4; 7 nucleotides match TRBD1. In germline, CDR1 is SGHRS, CDR2 YFSETQ. This CDR3 is 16 amino acids long. With 3 bases clipped from V and 7 bases from J, the junction kept 12 bases outside the gene matches. Written as DNA, the CDR3 is TGCGCCAGCAGCTCTGGCGGCCAGGGGGGCGGTGAAAAACTGTTTTTT. It encodes CASSSGGQGGGEKLFF.

The chain carries TRBV6-2 or TRBV6-3 and TRBJ2-2; TRBD1 aligns across 8 bases. The trim removed 2 bases at V and 3 bases at J, leaving 11 bases unmatched. Germline loops: CDR1 MNHEY, CDR2 SVGEGT. The CDR3 runs 18 residues. The CDR3 DNA sequence: TGTGCCAGCAGTTACCAGGACAGGGTCTTAGTGTACACCGGGGAGCTGTTTTTT. Translation: CASSYQDRVLVYTGELFF.

This chain joins TRBV6-5 and TRBJ2-7; 7 bases line up with TRBD1. Germline CDR1 is MNHEY and CDR2 is SVGAGI. The CDR3 is 14 residues long. Trimming removed 6 bases from V and 4 bases from J; junction bases left unmatched: 9. CDR3 residues: CASRLTGTAYEQYF. For the CDR3, the DNA is TGTGCCAGCAGGCTCACCGGGACAGCGTACGAGCAGTACTTC.

On this clone: Other DNA sequences within the sample encode an identical CDR3. V usage is TRBV18 and J usage is TRBJ1-5; D might be TRBD1 (5 bases). V was pared by 3 bases and J by 4 bases, with 10 bases between. The CDR3 has 14 residues. Germline CDR1 and CDR2: KGHSH and LQKENI. The CDR3 here is CASSPTGGNQPQHF. Here the CDR3 DNA reads TGTGCCAGCTCACCCACGGGGGGAAATCAGCCCCAGCATTTT.

The chain recombines TRBV6-6 with TRBJ2-5, with D maybe TRBD2 (6 bases). Germline-derived CDR1 and CDR2 are MNHNY and SVGAGI (reference sequence). The CDR3 spans 20 residues. V was clipped by 6 bases and J by 1 base, with 30 bases between them. The CDR3 loop is CASSQGFKLVAATIQETQYF. CDR3 sequence (DNA): TGTGCCAGCAGCCAAGGGTTTAAGTTAGTAGCGGCCACCATCCAAGAGACCCAGTACTTC.

The chain employs TRBV6-1 and TRBJ2-3; D call uncertain. Trimming left V 3 bases short and J 0 bases short, with 7 bases between. The germline CDR1 and CDR2 sequences are MNHNS and SASEGT. The CDR3 covers 14 residues. CDR3 DNA: TGTGCCAGCAGTGACCGGGTAAGCACAGATACGCAGTATTTT. Translated, it gives CASSDRVSTDTQYF.

The chain joins TRBV4-2 to TRBJ1-3; possibly TRBD1 for D (5 bases). Germline assignment: CDR1 LGHNA and CDR2 YNFKEQ. Trimming cost V 4 bases and J 2 bases, with 12 bases left between them. This CDR3 spans 15 amino acids. As DNA, the CDR3 is TGTGCCAGCAGCCCTACGGGGGGAGCTGGAAACACCATATATTTT. Encoded protein: CASSPTGGAGNTIYF.